These 5 T cell receptor beta chains were all obtained from the same sample, sequenced in a study of post-analysis software for immune sequencing data. These receptors' antigens are unknown. Broader study findings: About five TRBV segments were more frequent in patients than controls; TRBV5-6, TRBV5-1 and TRBV20-1 belonged to this group.

Prepared libraries of TCR beta cDNA carried unique molecular identifiers. TCRdb redid the calling of the PCR reads with MiXCR, one entry per CDR3 protein. In the table there are 750,000 to 950,000 distinct CDR3 sequences, around 50% of which are singletons. The sample comprised blood. All receptors come from a girl aged 10 to 17 with multiple sclerosis.

The chain has TRBV4-2 and TRBJ2-4; 10 bases line up with TRBD2. The DNA end lines up better with TRBJ2-7; the J call may be wrong. CDR3 length equals 15 residues. The germline V gene encodes CDR1 LGHNA and CDR2 YNFKEQ. This CDR3 is CASSPQLAGQYEQYF. The CDR3 nucleotides are TGTGCCAGCAGCCCGCAACTAGCGGGACAGTACGAGCAGTACTTC.

The rearrangement links TRBV5-1 to TRBJ2-3; the D is unclear. Trimming took 0 bases from V and 4 from J, leaving 12 bases between them. The V gene's germline CDR1 is SGHRS and CDR2 YFSETQ. The CDR3 covers 15 residues. DNA of the CDR3: TGCGCCAGCAGCTTGGATGAGGCTCGCCCAGATACGCAGTATTTT. Residues: CASSLDEARPDTQYF.

V and J are TRBV18 and TRBJ1-1, with 8 positions matching TRBD1. Germline V gene lookup returns CDR1 KGHSH and CDR2 LQKENI. Trimming took 2 bases from V and 8 from J; bases not matched to a gene: 10. The CDR3 covers 15 residues. The CDR3 loop reads CASSPESRDRKEAFF. CDR3 coding DNA: TGTGCCAGCTCACCAGAGAGCCGGGACAGGAAAGAAGCTTTCTTT.

This clonotype was seen a few times. In nucleotides, the CDR3 is TGTGCCAGCAGCCCAGGAGGCGGCCTCAATGAGCAGTTCTTC. It translates to CASSPGGGLNEQFF. This rearrangement joins TRBV11-2 to TRBJ2-1; weak D call: TRBD2 (5 bases). The V gene's germline CDR1 is SGHAT and CDR2 FQNNGV. This CDR3 spans 14 amino acids. V lost 5 bases to trimming and J lost 6 bases, with 14 bases between them.

The chain joins TRBV7-3 to TRBJ2-7; 10 bases are shared with TRBD1. The germline CDR1 and CDR2 sequences are SGHTA and FQGTGA. The CDR3 extends over 15 amino acids. With V trimmed by 3 bases and J by 6 bases, 8 bases remained unmatched. The CDR3 DNA reads as TGTGCCAGCAGCTTCGCCGGGACAGGGGACTCCGAGCAGTACTTC. Translating it yields CASSFAGTGDSEQYF.